Described below is a single T cell receptor (beta chain) sequence and its context. This specimen comes from a study of T cell responses to AZD1222 COVID-19 vaccine. Repertoires were generated with immunoSEQ multiplex PCR, while TCRdb's copy carries only in-frame clones and drops some. The top ten hold approximately 5.1% of the sample, which has around 130,000 clones, under 95% seen once. Trimming cost V 1 base and J 6 bases; bases outside gene matches: 11. CDR1 is ENHRY, CDR2 SYGVKD, per germline. The CDR3 covers 17 residues. The receptor was isolated from an adult in good health. This chain links TRBV10-3 with TRBJ1-2; 10 positions agree with TRBD1. This sample comprised peripheral blood, obtained on day 0 of AZD1222 vaccination. Here the CDR3 reads CAISEYPGQGNKDGYTF. In DNA form, the CDR3 reads TGTGCCATCAGTGAGTACCCGGGACAGGGGAATAAGGATGGCTACACCTTC.